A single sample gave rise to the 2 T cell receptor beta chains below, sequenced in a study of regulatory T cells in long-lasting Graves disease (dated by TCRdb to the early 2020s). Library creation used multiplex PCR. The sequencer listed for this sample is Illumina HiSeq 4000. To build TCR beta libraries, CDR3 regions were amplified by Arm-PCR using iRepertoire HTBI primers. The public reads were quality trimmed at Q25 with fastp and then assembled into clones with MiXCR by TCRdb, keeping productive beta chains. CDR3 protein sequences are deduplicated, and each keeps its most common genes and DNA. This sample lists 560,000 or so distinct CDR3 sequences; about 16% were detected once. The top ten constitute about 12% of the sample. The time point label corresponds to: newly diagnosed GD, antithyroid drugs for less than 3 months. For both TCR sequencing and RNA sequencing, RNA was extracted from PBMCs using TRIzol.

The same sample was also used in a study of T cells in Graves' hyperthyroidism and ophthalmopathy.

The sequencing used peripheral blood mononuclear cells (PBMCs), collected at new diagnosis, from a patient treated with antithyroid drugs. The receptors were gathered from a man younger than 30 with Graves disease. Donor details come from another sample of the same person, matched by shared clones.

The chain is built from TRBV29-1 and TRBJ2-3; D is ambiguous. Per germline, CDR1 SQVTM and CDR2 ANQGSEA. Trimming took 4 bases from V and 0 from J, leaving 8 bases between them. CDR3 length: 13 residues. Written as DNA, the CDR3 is TGCAGCGTTGCATCCTCAAGCACAGATACGCAGTATTTT. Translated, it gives CSVASSSTDTQYF.

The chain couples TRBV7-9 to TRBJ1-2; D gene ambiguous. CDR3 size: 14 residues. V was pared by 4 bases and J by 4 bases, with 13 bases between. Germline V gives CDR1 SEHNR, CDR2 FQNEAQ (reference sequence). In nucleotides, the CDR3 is TGTGCCAGCAGCTCACCGCCTGGCAGCTATGGCTACACCTTC. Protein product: CASSSPPGSYGYTF.